The entry below gives a single TCR beta chain sequence along with its context. The record originates from a study of blood T cell repertoires in COVID-19. Overall study context: Spain, Italy and the United States supplied samples that represented acute and convalescent COVID-19.

Trimming removed 5 bases from V and 7 bases from J; junction bases left unmatched: 12. This CDR3 has 15 amino acids. Germline V lookup: CDR1 SGHRS, CDR2 YFSETQ. Profiling relied on immunoSEQ multiplex PCR, and the TCRdb table lists in-frame clones only, not all of them. Among some 220,000 clones listed, around 86% were seen once. The rearrangement uses TRBV5-1 and TRBJ2-1; TRBD2 aligns across 7 bases. The origin of this receptor is a woman in her seventies with COVID-19, enrolled during active disease. The sample taken for sequencing was peripheral blood. In nucleotides, the CDR3 is TGCGCCAGCAGTTCCCTATCTAGCGGACTAAATGAGCAGTTCTTC. It codes for CASSSLSSGLNEQFF. Using reference TRBV5-1 and TRBJ2-1 for the parts outside the CDR3, the full variable domain is KAGVTQTPRYLIKTRGQQVTLSCSPISGHRSVSWYQQTPGQGLQFLFEYFSETQRNKGNFPGRFSGRQFSNSRSEMNVSTLELGDSALYLCASSSLSSGLNEQFFGPGTRLTVL.